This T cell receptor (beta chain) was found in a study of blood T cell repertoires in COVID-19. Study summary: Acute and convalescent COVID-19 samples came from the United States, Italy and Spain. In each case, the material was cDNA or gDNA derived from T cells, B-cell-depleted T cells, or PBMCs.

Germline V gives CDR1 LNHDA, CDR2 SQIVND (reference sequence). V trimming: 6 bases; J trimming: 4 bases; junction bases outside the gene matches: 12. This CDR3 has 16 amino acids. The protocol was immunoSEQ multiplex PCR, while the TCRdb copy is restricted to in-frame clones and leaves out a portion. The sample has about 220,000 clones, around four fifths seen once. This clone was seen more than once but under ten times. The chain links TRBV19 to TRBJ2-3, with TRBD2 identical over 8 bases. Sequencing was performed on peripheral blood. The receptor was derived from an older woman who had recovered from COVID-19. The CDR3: CASSRNAGGASDTQYF. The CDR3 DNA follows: TGTGCCAGTAGCCGCAACGCGGGGGGAGCATCAGATACGCAGTATTTT.